This T cell receptor (beta chain) comes out of a study of OX40 agonist ivuxolimab in advanced cancers. Assay used: immunoSEQ multiplex PCR; TCRdb lists only in-frame clones, some missing. The profile shows 70,000 or so clones, 87% of them singletons. As concerns this clone: Its cognate antigen is unknown.

Autoimmune disease history or systemic immunosuppression meant exclusion. Regarding the study as a whole: Researchers report that CD8+ T cells had, on average, more expanded clones than CD4+.

Germline V CDR1 and CDR2: MNHEY, SVGAGI. V was pared by 5 bases and J by 4 bases, with 14 bases between. The CDR3 spans 14 residues. This clonotype originated in an adult with an advanced solid tumor such as melanoma, head and neck, liver or kidney cancer. The sample in question was CD4+ or CD8+ T cells sorted from blood, obtained in a trial of the OX40 agonist ivuxolimab. V and J are TRBV6-5 and TRBJ1-1; no definite D call. The CDR3 protein is CASSENRRVTEAFF. Here the CDR3 DNA reads TGTGCCAGCAGTGAAAATCGGAGGGTCACTGAAGCTTTCTTT.